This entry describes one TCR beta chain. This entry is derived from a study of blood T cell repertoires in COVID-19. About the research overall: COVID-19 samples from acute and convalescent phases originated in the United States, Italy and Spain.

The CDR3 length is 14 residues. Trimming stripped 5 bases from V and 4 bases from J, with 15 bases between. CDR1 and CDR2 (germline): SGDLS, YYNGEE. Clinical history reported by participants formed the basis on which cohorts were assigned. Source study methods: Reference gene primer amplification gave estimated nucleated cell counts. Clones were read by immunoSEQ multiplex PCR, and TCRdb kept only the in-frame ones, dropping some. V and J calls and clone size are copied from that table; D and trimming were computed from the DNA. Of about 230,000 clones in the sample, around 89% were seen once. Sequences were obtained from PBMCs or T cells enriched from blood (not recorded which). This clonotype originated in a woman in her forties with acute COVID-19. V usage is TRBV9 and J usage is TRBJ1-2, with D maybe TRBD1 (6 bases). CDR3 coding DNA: TGTGCCAGCAGTTCACGACAGGACCCCTATGGCTACACCTTC. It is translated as CASSSRQDPYGYTF.